These T cell receptor beta chains were read from a single sample in a study of control samples from healthy donors and cancer patients. Sequencing used immunoSEQ multiplex PCR; TCRdb keeps in-frame clones, though not all of them. The table has 100,000 to 150,000 clones, more than 85% seen once. Source material: blood. These receptors were collected from a man aged 18 to 30 in good health. Each CDR3 is given with its conserved first and last residue. A D gene is named only where the DNA matches it firmly. Only some rows state a clone size, as once, few, many or a class for expanded clones.

D	V	size	J	length	CDR3	DNA
TRBD2	TRBV5-1	.	TRBJ2-1	16	CASSSESSGRVDEQFF	TGCGCCAGCAGCTCGGAATCTAGCGGGAGGGTTGACGAGCAGTTCTTC
TRBD1	TRBV27	.	TRBJ1-2	16	CASSLTGEEFDYGYTF	TGTGCCAGCAGTTTGACAGGGGAAGAATTCGACTATGGCTACACCTTC
TRBD1	TRBV6-4	.	TRBJ1-6	15	CASRARQGMGSPLHF	TGTGCCAGCAGAGCCAGACAGGGGATGGGATCACCCCTCCACTTT
.	TRBV6-1	.	TRBJ1-2	14	CASSDWNGNYGYTF	TGTGCCAGCAGTGATTGGAACGGAAACTATGGCTACACCTTC
.	TRBV21-1	.	TRBJ2-1	16	CASTRLAGVNYNEQFF	TGTGCCAGCACCCGACTAGCGGGAGTGAACTACAATGAGCAGTTCTTC
TRBD1	TRBV13	.	TRBJ2-7	16	CASSLVGQGISYEQYF	TGTGCCAGCAGCTTAGTGGGACAGGGGATATCCTACGAGCAGTACTTC
.	TRBV5-1	many	TRBJ1-3	14	CASSLGGTGNTIYF	TGCGCCAGCAGCTTGGGGGGCACTGGAAACACCATATATTTT
.	TRBV28	.	TRBJ1-2	16	CASSPTLGAGPYGYTF	TGTGCCAGCAGTCCCACCTTGGGGGCAGGGCCCTATGGCTACACCTTC
TRBD1	TRBV9	.	TRBJ1-1	16	CASSVGTGEGITEAFF	TGTGCCAGCAGCGTGGGGACAGGGGAAGGAATCACTGAAGCTTTCTTT
TRBD1	TRBV7-6	.	TRBJ1-4	16	CASSLVKDRIHEKLFF	TGTGCCAGCAGCTTAGTGAAGGACAGGATTCATGAAAAACTGTTTTTT
.	TRBV19	few	TRBJ1-4	14	CASSMGRNYEKLFF	TGTGCCAGTAGTATGGGCAGAAACTATGAAAAACTGTTTTTT
.	TRBV7-9	.	TRBJ1-1	14	CASSGGSEDTEAFF	TGTGCCAGCTCCGGGGGTAGTGAGGACACTGAAGCTTTCTTT
.	TRBV14	.	TRBJ1-5	13	CASSPSTYQPQHF	TGTGCCAGCAGCCCTTCGACCTATCAGCCCCAGCATTTT
TRBD1	TRBV28	.	TRBJ2-1	15	CASSPQQDRVDEQFF	TGTGCCAGCAGTCCTCAACAGGACAGGGTGGATGAGCAGTTCTTC
TRBD2	TRBV28	.	TRBJ2-1	19	CASSSGGLAAMSSYNEQFF	TGTGCCAGCAGTTCGGGAGGACTAGCGGCCATGAGCTCCTACAATGAGCAGTTCTTC
.	TRBV28	.	TRBJ1-1	12	CATTNHPGEAFF	TGTGCCACCACCAACCACCCAGGCGAAGCTTTCTTT
.	TRBV24-1	.	TRBJ2-7	16	CATSQPFGPNSYEQYF	TGTGCCACCAGCCAGCCTTTTGGGCCAAACTCCTACGAGCAGTACTTC
.	TRBV4-3	.	TRBJ2-2	15	CASSQGATNTGELFF	TGCGCCAGCAGCCAAGGTGCCACAAACACCGGGGAGCTGTTTTTT
.	TRBV7-8	.	TRBJ1-2	15	CASSLGSSGGYGYTF	TGTGCCAGCAGCCTAGGATCATCGGGTGGCTATGGCTACACCTTC
TRBD1	TRBV14	.	TRBJ2-7	13	CASSQGTGYEQYF	TGTGCCAGCAGCCAAGGGACAGGTTACGAGCAGTACTTC
.	TRBV10-3	.	TRBJ1-1	14	CAISESTGNTEAFF	TGTGCCATCAGTGAGTCGACCGGCAACACTGAAGCTTTCTTT
TRBD2	TRBV7-3	few	TRBJ2-1	13	CASSFLGSGEQFF	TGTGCCAGCAGCTTCCTAGGTAGCGGGGAGCAGTTCTTC
.	TRBV5-1	.	TRBJ2-7	16	CASSLDRVASSYEQYF	TGCGCCAGCAGCTTGGACCGGGTGGCCAGCTCCTACGAGCAGTACTTC
.	TRBV28	.	TRBJ2-2	14	CASSPNRATGELFF	TGTGCCAGCAGCCCAAACAGAGCTACCGGGGAGCTGTTTTTT
TRBD2	TRBV29-1	.	TRBJ2-7	17	CSASGLAGEFLGHEQYF	TGCAGCGCAAGTGGACTAGCGGGAGAGTTTCTGGGCCACGAGCAGTACTTC
.	TRBV27	.	TRBJ1-5	17	CASSATPQGRGGQPQHF	TGTGCCAGCAGTGCAACGCCCCAGGGGCGGGGAGGTCAGCCCCAGCATTTT
.	TRBV5-1	.	TRBJ1-1	11	CASRRDTEAFF	TGCGCCAGCAGACGGGACACTGAAGCTTTCTTT
.	TRBV6-2/TRBV6-3	once	TRBJ1-3	13	CASSYRPGNTIYF	TGTGCCAGCAGTTACAGACCTGGAAACACCATATATTTT
TRBD2	TRBV5-4	.	TRBJ2-3	15	CASSPLAGPTDTQYF	TGTGCCAGCAGCCCCCTAGCGGGCCCCACAGATACGCAGTATTTT
TRBD1	TRBV5-6	.	TRBJ2-2	17	CASSLIARDRNTGELFF	TGTGCCAGCAGCTTAATCGCCCGGGACAGAAATACCGGGGAGCTGTTTTTT
TRBD1	TRBV6-5	.	TRBJ2-7	13	CASSNRGQDEQYF	TGTGCCAGCAGCAACAGGGGGCAAGATGAGCAGTACTTC
.	TRBV27	.	TRBJ1-5	12	CASWVVGQPQHF	TGTGCCAGCTGGGTGGTGGGGCAGCCCCAGCATTTT
TRBD1	TRBV7-9	few	TRBJ2-2	14	CASSWDRGPGELFF	TGTGCCAGCAGTTGGGACAGGGGACCCGGGGAGCTGTTTTTT
.	TRBV6-5	.	TRBJ1-2	14	CASTGYLANYGYTF	TGTGCCAGCACCGGGTACCTAGCAAACTATGGCTACACCTTC
.	TRBV5-4	.	TRBJ1-5	15	CASSLTGASNQPQHF	TGTGCCAGCAGCCTGACAGGTGCCAGCAATCAGCCCCAGCATTTT
.	TRBV7-3	once	TRBJ2-2	14	CASSLNTNTGELFF	TGTGCCAGCAGCTTAAATACGAACACCGGGGAGCTGTTTTTT
.	TRBV4-1	many	TRBJ2-7	15	CASSQEVAGVHEQYF	TGCGCCAGCAGCCAAGAGGTGGCAGGGGTCCACGAGCAGTACTTC
TRBD1	TRBV27	once	TRBJ1-5	13	CASKKQGEQPQHF	TGTGCCAGCAAGAAACAGGGGGAACAGCCCCAGCATTTT
TRBD1	TRBV5-8	.	TRBJ2-3	16	CASSLGGQDLLDTQYF	TGTGCCAGCAGCTTAGGAGGACAGGACCTTTTGGATACGCAGTATTTT
TRBD2	TRBV27	.	TRBJ2-2	14	CASRLAGVTGELFF	TGTGCCAGTCGACTAGCGGGAGTCACCGGGGAGCTGTTTTTT
.	TRBV19	.	TRBJ1-1	13	CASSPVGDTEAFF	TGTGCCAGTAGTCCCGTCGGGGACACTGAAGCTTTCTTT
TRBD2	TRBV6-5	.	TRBJ2-1	14	CASRSVGLVHEQFF	TGTGCCAGCAGGTCTGTGGGACTAGTCCATGAGCAGTTCTTC
.	TRBV4-2	.	TRBJ2-2	18	CASSQDPGRGRGTGELFF	TGTGCCAGCAGCCAAGACCCGGGTAGGGGGAGAGGTACCGGGGAGCTGTTTTTT
.	TRBV11-2	.	TRBJ2-6	15	CASSSSDSGANVLTF	TGTGCCAGCAGCTCCAGCGACTCTGGGGCCAACGTCCTGACTTTC